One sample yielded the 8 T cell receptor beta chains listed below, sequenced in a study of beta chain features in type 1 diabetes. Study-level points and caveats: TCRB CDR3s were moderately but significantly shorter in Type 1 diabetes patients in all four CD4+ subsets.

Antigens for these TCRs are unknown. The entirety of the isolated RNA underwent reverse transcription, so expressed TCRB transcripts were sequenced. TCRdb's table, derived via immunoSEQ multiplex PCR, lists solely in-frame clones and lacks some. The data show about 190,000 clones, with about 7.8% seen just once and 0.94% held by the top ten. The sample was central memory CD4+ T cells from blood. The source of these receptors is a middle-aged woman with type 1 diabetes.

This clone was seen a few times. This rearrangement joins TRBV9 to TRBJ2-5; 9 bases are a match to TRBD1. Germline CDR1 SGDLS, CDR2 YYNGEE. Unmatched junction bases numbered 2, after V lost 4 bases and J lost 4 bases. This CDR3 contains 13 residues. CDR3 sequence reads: CASSWGQGETQYF. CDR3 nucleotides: TGTGCCAGCAGCTGGGGACAGGGAGAGACCCAGTACTTC. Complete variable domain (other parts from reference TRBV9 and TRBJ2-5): DSGVTQTPKHLITATGQRVTLRCSPRSGDLSVYWYQQSLDQGLQFLIQYYNGEERAKGNILERFSAQQFPDLHSELNLSSLELGDSALYFCASSWGQGETQYFGPGTRLLVL.

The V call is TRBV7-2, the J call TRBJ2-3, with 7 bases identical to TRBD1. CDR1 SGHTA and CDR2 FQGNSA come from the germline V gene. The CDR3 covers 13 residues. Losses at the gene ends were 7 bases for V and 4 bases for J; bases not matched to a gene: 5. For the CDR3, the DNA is TGTGCCAGCAAGAGACAGGGAGCAGATACGCAGTATTTT. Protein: CASKRQGADTQYF. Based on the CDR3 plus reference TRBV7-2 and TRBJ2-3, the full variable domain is GAGVSQSPSNKVTEKGKDVELRCDPISGHTALYWYRQSLGQGLEFLIYFQGNSAPDKSGLPSDRFSAERTGGSVSTLTIQRTQQEDSAVYLCASKRQGADTQYFGPGTRLTVL.

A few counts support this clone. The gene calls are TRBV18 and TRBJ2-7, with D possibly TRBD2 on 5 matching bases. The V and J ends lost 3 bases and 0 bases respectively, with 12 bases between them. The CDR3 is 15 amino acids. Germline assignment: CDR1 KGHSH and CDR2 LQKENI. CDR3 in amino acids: CASSPVRDRSYEQYF. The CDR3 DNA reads TGTGCCAGCTCACCTGTACGGGATCGCTCCTACGAGCAGTACTTC.

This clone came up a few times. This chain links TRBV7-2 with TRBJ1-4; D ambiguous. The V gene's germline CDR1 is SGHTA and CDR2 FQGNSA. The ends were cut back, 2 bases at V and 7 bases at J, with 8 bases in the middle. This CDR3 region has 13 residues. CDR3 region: CASSLMRAEKLFF. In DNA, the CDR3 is TGTGCCAGCAGCTTAATGAGGGCTGAAAAACTGTTTTTT.

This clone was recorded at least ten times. This chain's CDR3 is CASRIGGGGANVLTF. The CDR3 DNA is TGTGCCAGCAGAATCGGGGGTGGTGGGGCCAACGTCCTGACTTTC. The rearrangement links TRBV28 to TRBJ2-6; perhaps TRBD2 as D (6 bases). This CDR3 is built from 15 residues. Germline-derived CDR1 and CDR2 are MDHEN and SYDVKM. Trimming took off 6 bases at V and 3 bases at J, with 12 bases between the two ends.

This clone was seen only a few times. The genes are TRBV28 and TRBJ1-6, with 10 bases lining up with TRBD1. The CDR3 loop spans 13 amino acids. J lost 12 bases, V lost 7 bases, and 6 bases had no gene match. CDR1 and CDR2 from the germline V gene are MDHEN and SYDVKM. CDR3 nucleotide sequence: TGTGCCAGCACCCCCGGGACAGGGGAACCCCTCCACTTT. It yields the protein CASTPGTGEPLHF. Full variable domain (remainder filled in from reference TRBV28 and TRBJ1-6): DVKVTQSSRYLVKRTGEKVFLECVQDMDHENMFWYRQDPGLGLRLIYFSYDVKMKEKGDIPEGYSVSREKKERFSLILESASTNQTSMYLCASTPGTGEPLHFGNGTRLTVT.

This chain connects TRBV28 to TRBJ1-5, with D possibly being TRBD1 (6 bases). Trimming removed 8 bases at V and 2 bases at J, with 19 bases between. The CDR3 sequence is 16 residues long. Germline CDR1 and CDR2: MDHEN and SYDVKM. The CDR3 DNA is TGTGCCAGCTTTCGACGACAGGCCACTGGCAATCAGCCCCAGCATTTT. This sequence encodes CASFRRQATGNQPQHF.

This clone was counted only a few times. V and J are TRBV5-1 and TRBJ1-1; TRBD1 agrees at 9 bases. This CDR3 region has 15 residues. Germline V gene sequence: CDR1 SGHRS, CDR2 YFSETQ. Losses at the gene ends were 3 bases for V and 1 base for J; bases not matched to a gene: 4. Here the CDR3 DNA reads TGCGCCAGCAGCTCGTTGACAGGGGGGAACACTGAAGCTTTCTTT. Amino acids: CASSSLTGGNTEAFF.